This T cell receptor beta chain was documented in a study of blood T cell repertoires in COVID-19. Donors in Cohort 3 counted as recovered after two negative PCRs, clearance, or symptom resolution. In the authors' methods: Counts of nucleated cells, estimated from reference gene primer amplification, were obtained. Assay used: immunoSEQ multiplex PCR; TCRdb lists only in-frame clones, some missing. D and trimming were read from the DNA, whereas the V and J calls and clone size are those reported in that table. Here the sample spans approximately 200,000 clones, nearly 90% being singletons. V shed 0 bases, J shed 1 base, and the junction held 5 bases outside the gene matches. The CDR3 is 16 amino acids. Germline V gene lookup returns CDR1 SGHRS and CDR2 YFSETQ.

Sequencing was performed on PBMCs or T cells enriched from blood (not recorded which). The sequence came from a young man who had recovered from COVID-19. The chain recombines TRBV5-1 with TRBJ2-3, with 7 nucleotides matching TRBD2. DNA of the CDR3: TGCGCCAGCAGCTTGGCCAGGGCGGGGGGCACAGATACGCAGTATTTT. Translation: CASSLARAGGTDTQYF. The variable domain in full, with the rest retrieved from reference TRBV5-1 and TRBJ2-3, is KAGVTQTPRYLIKTRGQQVTLSCSPISGHRSVSWYQQTPGQGLQFLFEYFSETQRNKGNFPGRFSGRQFSNSRSEMNVSTLELGDSALYLCASSLARAGGTDTQYFGPGTRLTVL.